The 32 T cell receptor beta chains below all came from one sample that was sequenced in a study of T cell responses to AZD1222 COVID-19 vaccine (dated by TCRdb to about 2021). In light of the paper, this sample's time point label describes: about 28 days (+/-7) after the second vaccine dose. The receptor library was made with the immunoSEQ multiplex PCR assay. TCRdb stores this immuneACCESS table with in-frame sequences only. Part of the clones is absent; in the studies checked, under half of the shortfall reflects unresolved V genes, and no reason is known for the rest. The sample table holds about 120,000 clones, of which roughly nine tenths were seen once. The ten largest clonotypes hold around 1.5% of the sample. Material: peripheral blood, obtained 28 days after the second AZD1222 dose. These receptors were taken from an adult who received the AZD1222 COVID-19 vaccine.

The chain recombines TRBV28 with TRBJ1-3, with 7 bases that match TRBD1. The CDR3 totals 15 residues. Germline-derived CDR1 and CDR2 are MDHEN and SYDVKM. V lost 3 bases, J lost 3 bases, and 5 bases stayed unmatched. The CDR3 nucleotides read TGTGCCAGCAGTTTTAGGGCAGGGGGTGGAAACACCATATATTTT. This encodes CASSFRAGGGNTIYF. The whole variable domain, filled in from reference TRBV28 and TRBJ1-3, reads DVKVTQSSRYLVKRTGEKVFLECVQDMDHENMFWYRQDPGLGLRLIYFSYDVKMKEKGDIPEGYSVSREKKERFSLILESASTNQTSMYLCASSFRAGGGNTIYFGEGSWLTVV.

The J gene is TRBJ2-3, the V gene TRBV5-1, with TRBD2 matching 7 bases. The CDR3 has 16 amino acids. The V and J ends lost 7 bases and 1 base, in that order; junction bases with no gene match: 12. Germline-derived CDR1 and CDR2 are SGHRS and YFSETQ. CDR3: CASAGIAGVGTDTQYF. CDR3 sequence (DNA): TGCGCCAGCGCGGGAATAGCGGGTGTAGGCACAGATACGCAGTATTTT.

The chain has TRBV5-1 and TRBJ2-7; TRBD1 aligns across 9 bases. The CDR3 is made up of 15 amino acids. From germline, CDR1 is SGHRS and CDR2 YFSETQ. Unmatched junction bases numbered 10, after V lost 5 bases and J lost 4 bases. The CDR3 nucleotides read TGCGCCAGCAGACTGGACAGGGGTAGGGCTTACGAGCAGTACTTC. Its protein product is CASRLDRGRAYEQYF.

V usage is TRBV5-1 and J usage is TRBJ2-7, with D tentatively TRBD2 (5 bases). CDR3 length equals 16 residues. Trimming took 0 bases from V and 0 from J, leaving 13 bases between them. CDR1 is SGHRS and CDR2 is YFSETQ in the germline V gene. The CDR3 sequence is CASSLVGASSSYEQYF. The CDR3 region has the DNA TGCGCCAGCAGCTTGGTGGGAGCGAGTAGCTCCTACGAGCAGTACTTC.

The V call is TRBV3-1 (or the pseudogene TRBV3-2), the J call TRBJ1-2; D is unclear. V was trimmed by 0 bases and J by 5 bases, leaving 13 bases between them. CDR1 and CDR2 (germline): LGHDT, YNNKEL (reference sequence). The CDR3 is 15 residues long. CDR3 in DNA: TGTGCCAGCAGCCAAGATACCGGGTTTGCGTATGGCTACACCTTC. It is translated as CASSQDTGFAYGYTF.

This rearrangement joins TRBV3-1 (or the pseudogene TRBV3-2) to TRBJ2-1, with TRBD2 identical over 9 bases. The germline gives CDR1 LGHDT, CDR2 YNNKEL (reference sequence). J was trimmed by 1 base and V by 0 bases; bases with no gene match: 10. The CDR3 totals 19 residues. The CDR3 DNA reads TGTGCCAGCAGCCAAGAAGAGGCTAGCGGGAAGATATCCTACAATGAGCAGTTCTTC. Its translation is CASSQEEASGKISYNEQFF.

The rearrangement links TRBV6-4 to TRBJ1-2; 7 bases line up with TRBD1. V was pared by 2 bases and J by 4 bases, with 10 bases of the junction left unmatched. CDR3 length: 16 residues. In germline, CDR1 is MRHNA, CDR2 SNTAGT. CDR3 sequence reads: CASSDRTGGVGYGYTF. CDR3 coding DNA: TGTGCCAGCAGTGACCGGACAGGAGGAGTGGGCTATGGCTACACCTTC.

The chain carries TRBV6-6 and TRBJ1-5; D gene unclear. This CDR3 comprises 15 residues. V was pared by 0 bases and J by 1 base, with 7 bases between. Germline lookup yields CDR1 MNHNY and CDR2 SVGAGI (reference sequence). CDR3 nucleotide sequence: TGTGCCAGCAGTTACTCGGGAATCAGCAATCAGCCCCAGCATTTT. The encoded protein is CASSYSGISNQPQHF.

The V call is TRBV7-6, the J call TRBJ1-2, with D unclear. The V end was cut by 3 bases, the J end by 3 bases, with 2 bases between. This CDR3 has 11 amino acids. Germline loops: CDR1 SGHVS, CDR2 FNYEAQ. CDR3 region: CASSFDYGYTF. The CDR3 DNA sequence: TGTGCCAGCAGCTTCGACTATGGCTACACCTTC. Full variable domain (rest looked up from reference TRBV7-6 and TRBJ1-2): GAGVSQSPRYKVTKRGQDVALRCDPISGHVSLYWYRQALGQGPEFLTYFNYEAQQDKSGLPNDRFSAERPEGSISTLTIQRTEQRDSAMYRCASSFDYGYTFGSGTRLTVV.

V gene TRBV30 combines with J gene TRBJ1-3; D is possibly TRBD1 (6 bases). There are 13 residues in the CDR3. Per germline, CDR1 GTSNPN and CDR2 SVGIG (reference sequence). The V end lost 1 base, the J end lost 3 bases, and 7 bases lay between the germline ends. The CDR3 DNA follows: TGTGCCTGGAGTGCAGGGGTTGGAAACACCATATATTTT. Its protein product is CAWSAGVGNTIYF.

The genes are TRBV28 and TRBJ1-2; 9 positions agree with TRBD1. Per germline, CDR1 MDHEN and CDR2 SYDVKM. V gave up 2 bases and J gave up 7 bases; unmatched junction bases: 14. The length of the CDR3 is 17 residues. Written as DNA, the CDR3 is TGTGCCAGCAGTTTAGTGGGACAGGGTTCGGAGTTGTTTGGCTACACCTTC. This sequence encodes CASSLVGQGSELFGYTF.

The chain carries TRBV27 and TRBJ2-1; D is undetermined. This CDR3 is built from 14 residues. Per germline, CDR1 MNHEY and CDR2 SMNVEV (reference sequence). The V end lost 4 bases, the J end lost 4 bases, and 11 bases lay between the germline ends. The CDR3 DNA follows: TGTGCCAGCAGTTCTGGGCCTATTTACAATGAGCAGTTCTTC. This translates into CASSSGPIYNEQFF.

The CDR3 loop reads CASSRGTGGSTGELFF. CDR3 DNA sequence: TGTGCCAGCTCACGAGGGACAGGGGGCAGCACCGGGGAGCTGTTTTTT. V and J are TRBV18 and TRBJ2-2; 12 nucleotides match TRBD1. CDR1 and CDR2 (germline): KGHSH, LQKENI. The CDR3 sequence is 16 residues long. After removal of 4 bases from V and 4 bases from J, the junction contained 4 bases not matched to a gene.

This clone has a handful of counts. V is TRBV4-1 and J is TRBJ2-7; D gene ambiguous. CDR1 MGHRA and CDR2 YSYEKL come from the germline V gene. The CDR3 consists of 16 residues. Deletions cut 5 bases from V and 0 bases from J, with 17 bases between. The CDR3 protein is CASSKEPSADSYEQYF. CDR3 DNA: TGCGCCAGCAGCAAGGAACCGTCTGCCGACTCCTACGAGCAGTACTTC.

The V and J genes are TRBV7-2 and TRBJ2-3, with 7 bases lining up with TRBD2. With 2 bases clipped from V and 6 bases from J, the junction kept 8 bases outside the gene matches. CDR1 SGHTA and CDR2 FQGNSA come from the germline V gene. This CDR3 is 15 amino acids long. The CDR3 region has the DNA TGTGCCAGCAGCTTATCCTTCGGGAGGACTGATACGCAGTATTTT. This encodes CASSLSFGRTDTQYF.

CDR3 amino acids: CASSLPPAYEQYF. The CDR3 DNA follows: TGTGCCAGCAGTTTACCTCCAGCCTACGAGCAGTACTTC. The chain is built from TRBV28 and TRBJ2-7, with D hard to call. Between the trimmed V and J ends, which lost 2 bases and 2 bases, there was a span of 7 bases. In germline, CDR1 is MDHEN, CDR2 SYDVKM. The CDR3 loop spans 13 amino acids.

The chain uses TRBV18 and TRBJ1-2; 9 positions match TRBD1. Losses at the gene ends were 3 bases for V and 8 bases for J; bases not matched to a gene: 10. Germline V gives CDR1 KGHSH, CDR2 LQKENI. This CDR3 region has 15 residues. The CDR3 DNA reads as TGTGCCAGCTCACCTTCGGGTCGGGACAGGGTAGGCTACACCTTC. Protein sequence: CASSPSGRDRVGYTF.

The chain has TRBV18 and TRBJ1-1, with 9 bases fitting TRBD1. The CDR3 extends over 14 amino acids. CDR1 and CDR2 (germline): KGHSH, LQKENI. V dropped 6 bases and J dropped 4; count of bases not matched to a gene: 6. In DNA form, the CDR3 reads TGTGCCAGCTCGGGGACAGGGCGGCCCACTGAAGCTTTCTTT. Protein: CASSGTGRPTEAFF. Combining the CDR3 with reference TRBV18 and TRBJ1-1 gives the whole variable domain NAGVMQNPRHLVRRRGQEARLRCSPMKGHSHVYWYRQLPEEGLKFMVYLQKENIIDESGMPKERFSAEFPKEGPSILRIQQVVRGDSAAYFCASSGTGRPTEAFFGQGTRLTVV.

The rearrangement links TRBV27 to TRBJ1-5; 8 bases align to TRBD1. Germline V gene data show CDR1 as MNHEY and CDR2 as SMNVEV (reference sequence). This CDR3 contains 16 residues. The J segment lost 6 bases and the V segment lost 6 bases, leaving 13 bases of the junction unmatched. The CDR3 is CASSPQQGEGGQPQHF. CDR3 nucleotide sequence: TGTGCCAGCAGCCCTCAACAGGGGGAAGGGGGTCAGCCCCAGCATTTT.

This rearrangement joins TRBV28 to TRBJ1-5; TRBD1 aligns across 8 bases. Germline values: CDR1 MDHEN, CDR2 SYDVKM. This CDR3 has 15 residues. The V and J ends lost 8 bases and 5 bases, in that order; junction bases with no gene match: 11. CDR3 DNA sequence: TGTGCCAGCCTAGACAGGGGCGGTTTGGATCAGCCCCAGCATTTT. Protein product: CASLDRGGLDQPQHF.

This chain uses TRBV2 with TRBJ1-1; D remains unclear. The ends were cut back, 3 bases at V and 1 base at J, with 12 bases in the middle. The CDR3 length is 15 residues. Germline CDR1 SNHLY, CDR2 FYNNEI. CDR3 DNA sequence: TGTGCCAGCAGTGAGTTGGACCTCTCGAACACTGAAGCTTTCTTT. The encoded protein is CASSELDLSNTEAFF.

V usage is TRBV11-3 and J usage is TRBJ2-5; 10 bases align to TRBD2. The germline gives CDR1 SGHNT, CDR2 YENEEA. The CDR3 consists of 15 residues. The V segment lost 5 bases and the J segment 5 bases; nucleotides outside the gene matches: 8. CDR3 in amino acids: CASSPGLANWETQYF. In DNA, the CDR3 is TGTGCCAGCAGCCCGGGACTAGCGAATTGGGAGACCCAGTACTTC.

V and J are TRBV6-5 and TRBJ1-1; TRBD1 is a possible D gene (5 bases). Germline V gene sequence: CDR1 MNHEY, CDR2 SVGAGI. CDR3 length: 14 amino acids. Between the trimmed V and J ends, which lost 6 bases and 4 bases, there was a span of 15 bases. Here the CDR3 reads CASRPRGGVTEAFF. The CDR3 coding sequence is TGTGCCAGCAGGCCGAGGGGTGGGGTCACTGAAGCTTTCTTT.

V gene TRBV28 combines with J gene TRBJ2-7; 11 positions agree with TRBD2. With V trimmed by 5 bases and J by 4 bases, 1 base remained unmatched. Germline V CDR1 and CDR2: MDHEN, SYDVKM. The CDR3 is made up of 13 amino acids. The CDR3 nucleotides are TGTGCCAGCAGTAGACTAGCGGGATACGAGCAGTACTTC. Translation: CASSRLAGYEQYF.

V and J are TRBV3-1 (or the pseudogene TRBV3-2) and TRBJ1-5, with 10 bases matching TRBD1. Germline V CDR1 and CDR2: LGHDT, YNNKEL (reference sequence). V lost 0 bases to trimming and J lost 6 bases; unmatched junction nucleotides: 5. The CDR3 is 16 residues long. The CDR3 coding sequence is TGTGCCAGCAGCCAAGAGGGACAGGGGTTCCCTCAGCCCCAGCATTTT. It encodes CASSQEGQGFPQPQHF.

This chain joins TRBV3-1 (or the pseudogene TRBV3-2) and TRBJ2-1, with 8 bases matching TRBD1. Germline V lookup: CDR1 LGHDT, CDR2 YNNKEL (reference sequence). CDR3 length equals 14 residues. Trimming removed 3 bases from V and 16 bases from J; junction bases left unmatched: 14. The CDR3 region has the DNA TGTGCCAGCAGCCATTATGGGAAGACAGGGGACACTTTCTTC. Protein: CASSHYGKTGDTFF.

The genes are TRBV5-1 and TRBJ1-2, with D hard to call. The CDR3 is 15 amino acids. Trimming took 3 bases from V and 2 from J, leaving 14 bases between them. CDR1 SGHRS and CDR2 YFSETQ come from the germline V gene. As DNA, the CDR3 is TGCGCCAGCAGCTCAAACCTTGGGGTAAACTATGGCTACACCTTC. It specifies CASSSNLGVNYGYTF.

This chain uses TRBV15 with TRBJ1-5; possibly TRBD1 for D (6 bases). CDR1 is LNHNV, CDR2 YYDKDF, per germline (reference sequence). V shed 2 bases and J shed 1 base, with 12 bases lying between them. The CDR3 consists of 16 residues. CDR3 DNA: TGTGCCACCAGCAGATATAGGACAGAAAGCAATCAGCCCCAGCATTTT. Its protein is CATSRYRTESNQPQHF.

V gene TRBV5-1 combines with J gene TRBJ2-2; 10 nucleotides line up with TRBD1. Germline V CDR1 and CDR2: SGHRS, YFSETQ. V lost 4 bases, J lost 3 bases, and 0 bases stayed unmatched. The CDR3 totals 14 residues. CDR3 in amino acids: CASSGTGDTGELFF. In nucleotides, the CDR3 is TGCGCCAGCAGCGGGACAGGGGACACCGGGGAGCTGTTTTTT.

This chain connects TRBV28 to TRBJ1-5; TRBD1 might be the D (5 bases). The V gene's germline CDR1 is MDHEN and CDR2 SYDVKM. The CDR3 contains 14 residues. The V and J ends lost 2 bases and 6 bases respectively, with 11 bases between them. CDR3 protein: CASSLPQDPQPQHF. For the CDR3, the DNA is TGTGCCAGCAGTTTACCACAGGACCCTCAGCCCCAGCATTTT.

The chain carries TRBV6-6 and TRBJ2-1, with 9 bases lining up with TRBD2. CDR1 MNHNY and CDR2 SVGAGI come from the germline V gene (reference sequence). The length of the CDR3 is 15 residues. V was pared by 2 bases and J by 7 bases, with 6 bases of the junction left unmatched. As DNA, the CDR3 is TGTGCCAGCAGTTACCCGGGACTAGCAGCGAATGAGCAGTTCTTC. Protein: CASSYPGLAANEQFF.

This chain connects TRBV3-1 (or the pseudogene TRBV3-2) to TRBJ1-4; D is perhaps TRBD1 (6 bases). Trimming stripped 3 bases from V and 4 bases from J, with 12 bases between. There are 15 residues in the CDR3. Germline V gene lookup returns CDR1 LGHDT and CDR2 YNNKEL (reference sequence). The CDR3 is CASSHPGDFNEKLFF. Here the CDR3 DNA reads TGTGCCAGCAGCCACCCAGGGGATTTTAATGAAAAACTGTTTTTT.